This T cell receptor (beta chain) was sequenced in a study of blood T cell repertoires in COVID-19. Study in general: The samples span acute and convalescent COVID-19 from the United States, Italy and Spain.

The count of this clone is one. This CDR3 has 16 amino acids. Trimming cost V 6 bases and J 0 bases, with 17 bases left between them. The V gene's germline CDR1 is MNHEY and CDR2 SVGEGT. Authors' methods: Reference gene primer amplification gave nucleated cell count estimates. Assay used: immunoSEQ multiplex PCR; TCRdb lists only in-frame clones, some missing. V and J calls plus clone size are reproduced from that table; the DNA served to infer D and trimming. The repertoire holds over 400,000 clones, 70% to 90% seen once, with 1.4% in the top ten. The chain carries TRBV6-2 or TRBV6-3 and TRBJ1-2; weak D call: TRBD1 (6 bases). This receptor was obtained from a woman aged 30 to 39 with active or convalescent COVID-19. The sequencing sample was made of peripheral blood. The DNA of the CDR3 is TGTGCCAGCAGCCCTTTGCCCGGGACACCTAACTATGGCTACACCTTC. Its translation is CASSPLPGTPNYGYTF.